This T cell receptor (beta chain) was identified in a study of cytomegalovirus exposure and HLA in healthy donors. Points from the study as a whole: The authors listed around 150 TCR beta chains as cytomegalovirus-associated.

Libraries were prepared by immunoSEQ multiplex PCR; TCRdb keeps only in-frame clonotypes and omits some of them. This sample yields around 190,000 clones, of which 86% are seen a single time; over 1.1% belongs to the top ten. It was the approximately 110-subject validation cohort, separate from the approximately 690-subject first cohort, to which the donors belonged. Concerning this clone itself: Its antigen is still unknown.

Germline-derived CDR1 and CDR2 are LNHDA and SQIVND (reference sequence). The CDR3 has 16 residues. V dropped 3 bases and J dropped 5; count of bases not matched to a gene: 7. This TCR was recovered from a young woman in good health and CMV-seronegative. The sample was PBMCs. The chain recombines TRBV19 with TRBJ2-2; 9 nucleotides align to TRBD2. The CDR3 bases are TGTGCCAGTAGTATTAGTAGTAGCGGGAGTACCGGGGAGCTGTTTTTT. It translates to CASSISSSGSTGELFF.